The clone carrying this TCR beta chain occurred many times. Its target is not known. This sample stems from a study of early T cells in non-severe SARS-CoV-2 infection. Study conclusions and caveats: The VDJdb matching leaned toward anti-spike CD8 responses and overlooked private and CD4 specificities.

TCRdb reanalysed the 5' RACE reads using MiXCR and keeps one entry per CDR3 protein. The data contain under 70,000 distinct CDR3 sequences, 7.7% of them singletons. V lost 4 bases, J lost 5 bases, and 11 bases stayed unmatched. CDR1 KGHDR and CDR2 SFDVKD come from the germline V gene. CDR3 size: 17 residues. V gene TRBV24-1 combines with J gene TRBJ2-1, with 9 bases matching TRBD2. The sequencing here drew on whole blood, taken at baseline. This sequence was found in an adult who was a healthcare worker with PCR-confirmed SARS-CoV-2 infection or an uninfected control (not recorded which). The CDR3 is CATSDNSGTSLNNEQFF. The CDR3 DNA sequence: TGTGCCACCAGTGACAACTCCGGGACTAGCTTAAACAATGAGCAGTTCTTC.